This entry lists 12 T cell receptor beta chains sequenced from one sample in a study of T cells in Graves' hyperthyroidism and ophthalmopathy. TCR beta CDR3 region amplification was performed from RNA transcripts. First-round RT-PCR targeting the TCR CDR3 was performed with the HTBI primer set. A single record per CDR3 protein comes from TCRdb applying MiXCR to the multiplex PCR reads. The table shows some 490,000 distinct CDR3 sequences, with about 15% occurring only once. Specimen: blood. Receptors originate from a woman in her 30s with Graves' ophthalmopathy.

This chain connects TRBV19 to TRBJ2-1; a weak D match, TRBD2 (5 bases). The length of the CDR3 is 18 residues. Trimming left V 3 bases short and J 0 bases short, with 18 bases between. CDR1 LNHDA and CDR2 SQIVND come from the germline V gene (reference sequence). The CDR3 nucleotides are TGTGCCAGTAGTATCTGGAGCGGCCCGAAGAGCTCCTACAATGAGCAGTTCTTC. This sequence encodes CASSIWSGPKSSYNEQFF.

The chain is built from TRBV12-3 or TRBV12-4 and TRBJ2-7, with 7 bases identical to TRBD2. V shed 5 bases, J shed 3 bases, and the junction held 7 bases outside the gene matches. This CDR3 is built from 14 residues. This CDR3 reads CASSRGGSLYEQYF. The CDR3, as DNA: TGTGCCAGCAGTCGCGGCGGGAGTCTCTACGAGCAGTACTTC.

This clonotype came up many times. CDR3 bases: TGTGCCAGCAGTTACTCTCCGGGAAACCCTCCCTACGAGCAGTACTTC. This codes for CASSYSPGNPPYEQYF. V usage is TRBV6-2 or TRBV6-3 and J usage is TRBJ2-7; a possible D gene is TRBD2 (5 bases). V gave up 0 bases and J gave up 2 bases, with 14 bases separating them. CDR1 and CDR2 from the germline V gene are MNHEY and SVGEGT. The CDR3 totals 16 residues.

Many counts were recorded for this clonotype. The J gene is TRBJ2-5, the V gene TRBV18; D is possibly TRBD1 or TRBD2 (5 bases each). CDR3 length: 14 residues. Germline assignment: CDR1 KGHSH and CDR2 LQKENI. Trimming took off 3 bases at V and 5 bases at J, with 13 bases between the two ends. The DNA for the CDR3 is TGTGCCAGCTCACCCCAGGGACGGCCGGAGACCCAGTACTTC. This gives the protein CASSPQGRPETQYF.

The chain couples TRBV25-1 to TRBJ2-1; possible D gene TRBD2, 5 bases. The CDR3 totals 15 residues. V lost 5 bases and J 2 bases, leaving 13 bases between the germline ends. CDR1 and CDR2 (germline): MGHDK, SYGVNS. This CDR3 reads CASSRAGSPYNEQFF. The CDR3 DNA follows: TGTGCCAGCAGTCGGGCGGGCAGCCCCTACAATGAGCAGTTCTTC.

This clonotype was found a few times. Sequence at one end of the junction differs from germline and may be a read error. This chain links TRBV2 with TRBJ1-5; D possibly corresponds to TRBD1 (5 bases). The CDR3 loop spans 14 amino acids. Germline V gene data show CDR1 as SNHLY and CDR2 as FYNNEI. CDR3 region: CTSSVAGFNQPQHF. As DNA, the CDR3 is TGTACCAGCAGTGTTGCAGGGTTCAATCAGCCCCAGCATTTT.

The V gene is TRBV24-1, the J gene TRBJ2-3; no reliable D call. The V gene's germline CDR1 is KGHDR and CDR2 SFDVKD. V was trimmed by 4 bases and J by 0 bases, leaving 1 base between them. The CDR3 loop spans 12 amino acids. CDR3 residues: CATSESTDTQYF. In DNA, the CDR3 is TGTGCCACCAGTGAAAGCACAGATACGCAGTATTTT.

This clonotype has just a few counts. A junction boundary mismatches the germline segment, possibly from a read error. This chain links TRBV7-2 with TRBJ2-2; TRBD1 matches 11 bases. The germline V gene has CDR1 SGHTA and CDR2 FQGNSA. The CDR3 has 17 amino acids. This CDR3 is CVSSARTGGINTGELFF. In nucleotides, the CDR3 is TGTGTCAGCAGCGCCCGGACAGGGGGCATAAACACCGGGGAGCTGTTTTTT.

Ten or more counts support this clonotype. The genes are TRBV20-1 and TRBJ2-7; TRBD2 matches 12 bases. This CDR3 has 16 amino acids. Germline-derived CDR1 and CDR2 are DFQATT and SNEGSKA (reference sequence). V shed 6 bases and J 2 bases; nucleotides not matched to a gene: 11. CDR3 nucleotides: TGCAGTGCCCTTTGGCTAGCGGGAGGGCGAACCTACGAGCAGTACTTC. Translation gives CSALWLAGGRTYEQYF.

This clonotype appeared a few times. The chain has TRBV28 and TRBJ2-2; D is possibly TRBD2 (7 bases). The CDR3 contains 17 residues. Trimming removed 6 bases from V and 0 bases from J, with 17 bases in between. Germline CDR1 reads MDHEN; CDR2 reads SYDVKM. This CDR3 is CASSPRGAPSNTGELFF. CDR3 sequence (DNA): TGTGCCAGCAGCCCACGGGGGGCTCCTTCGAACACCGGGGAGCTGTTTTTT.

The CDR3 DNA follows: TGTGCCAGCAGAACAGGGTTTGAAAAACTGTTTTTT. Translation gives CASRTGFEKLFF. The chain recombines TRBV6-1 with TRBJ1-4; tentative D call: TRBD1 (6 bases). Germline CDR1 and CDR2: MNHNS and SASEGT. V was cut by 6 bases and J by 7 bases, with 9 bases left in between. The CDR3 is made up of 12 amino acids.

This rearrangement joins TRBV27 to TRBJ2-5; no clear D. The CDR3 contains 13 residues. The germline V and J ends were trimmed by 3 bases and 4 bases, with 9 bases remaining between them. From germline, CDR1 is MNHEY and CDR2 SMNVEV (reference sequence). The CDR3 loop reads CASSFSRLETQYF. As DNA, the CDR3 is TGTGCCAGCAGTTTTTCGCGACTAGAGACCCAGTACTTC.